This T cell receptor beta chain emerged from a study of blood T cell repertoires in COVID-19. CDR1 MDHEN and CDR2 SYDVKM come from the germline V gene. J gave up 0 bases and V 5 bases, and 7 bases lay outside the gene matches. The CDR3 is made up of 16 amino acids. How the authors handled the data: The assay estimated nucleated cells by amplifying reference gene primers. The repertoire was sequenced with immunoSEQ multiplex PCR; TCRdb's copy has only in-frame clones and lacks some. V and J calls and clone size are copied from that table; D and trimming were computed from the DNA. The profile shows 55,000 to 65,000 clones, approximately 87% of them singletons.

This chain uses TRBV28 with TRBJ1-3, with TRBD1 identical over 7 bases. What was sequenced was peripheral blood. The TCR was taken from a man in his 60s with active or convalescent COVID-19. CDR3 bases: TGTGCCAGCAGTCCCTGGGGACAGAACTCTGGAAACACCATATATTTT. Its protein product is CASSPWGQNSGNTIYF.